These T cell receptor beta chains were read from a single sample in a study of monozygotic twins with inflammatory bowel disease. Reanalyzing the 5' RACE reads, TCRdb keeps one entry per CDR3 protein, without DNA. Found here are roughly 200,000 distinct CDR3 sequences; the top ten clones hold around 7.6%. Source material: blood. Receptors originate from a human donor with ulcerative colitis or Crohn's disease, or a healthy co-twin of an affected twin (not recorded which). CDR3s include the opening cysteine and the closing phenylalanine or tryptophan.

v_gene,j_gene,CDR3aa
TRBV29-1,TRBJ2-2,CSVEGERNTGDLFF
TRBV9,TRBJ1-2,CASSVEAGNYGYTF
TRBV7-2,TRBJ2-2,CASSSDYSTGELFF
TRBV6-2/TRBV6-3,TRBJ2-7,CASTKNPDWDEQYF
TRBV7-2,TRBJ1-5,CASSLGPSNQPQHF
TRBV19,TRBJ2-2,CASRTSNGELFF
TRBV5-6,TRBJ1-5,CASSYSGGAIGQPQHF
TRBV5-1,TRBJ2-3,CASSLGGDRTDTQYF
TRBV6-5,TRBJ2-1,CASRPQGASYNEQFF
TRBV7-8,TRBJ1-5,CASSLSLQPQHF
TRBV4-1,TRBJ1-2,CASSQQTGNSYGYTF
TRBV6-2/TRBV6-3,TRBJ2-2,CASRQRQGHGELFF
TRBV5-6,TRBJ2-2,CASSFGRISTGELFF
TRBV4-1,TRBJ1-2,CASSQDRQAFYGYTF
TRBV4-3,TRBJ2-5,CASSQGLVSETQYF
TRBV7-2,TRBJ2-7,CASSLGPALSLIYEQYF
TRBV13,TRBJ1-1,CASSLTGTGGSEAFF